This passage covers 20 T cell receptor beta chains from one sample sequenced in a study of blood T cells in healthy people across ages. For the second PCR, which ran for 7 to 11 cycles, a sample-barcoded 5' primer and a J-beta primer mix were used. TCRdb independently ran MiXCR on the 5' RACE reads; one entry per CDR3 protein. The table has around 580,000 distinct CDR3 sequences, around 48% seen once; the top ten hold about 26%. The specimen was blood. These receptors originate from a man aged 80 or over in good health.

This clonotype was counted a few times. The CDR3 DNA is TGTGCCAGCAGTGTTTATGGGATAAGGGGGAGCTACGAGCAGTACTTC. It is translated as CASSVYGIRGSYEQYF. The rearrangement joins TRBV27 to TRBJ2-7, with D possibly TRBD1 on 6 matching bases. This CDR3 is 16 amino acids long. The germline V gene has CDR1 MNHEY and CDR2 SMNVEV (reference sequence). Trimming left V 5 bases short and J 3 bases short, with 20 bases between.

This clonotype was seen only a few times. This rearrangement joins TRBV5-1 to TRBJ2-1; D not resolved. Between the trimmed V and J ends, which lost 0 bases and 4 bases, there was a span of 11 bases. CDR1 SGHRS and CDR2 YFSETQ come from the germline V gene. There are 15 residues in the CDR3. CDR3 coding DNA: TGCGCCAGCAGCTTGGAGCAAGCTAATTACAATGAGCAGTTCTTC. It specifies CASSLEQANYNEQFF.

This rearrangement joins TRBV4-3 to TRBJ2-1; 10 bases match TRBD2. Germline V gives CDR1 LGHNA, CDR2 YSLEER. The CDR3 is 15 amino acids. With 2 bases clipped from V and 10 bases from J, the junction kept 8 bases outside the gene matches. CDR3 nucleotides: TGCGCCAGCAGCCAACTAGCGGGGGACTCCTACGAGCAGTTCTTC. This sequence encodes CASSQLAGDSYEQFF.

This chain joins TRBV27 and TRBJ2-7, with a possible D match to TRBD1 (5 bases). The CDR3 has 14 amino acids. Per the germline V gene, CDR1 is MNHEY and CDR2 is SMNVEV (reference sequence). Between the trimmed V and J ends, which lost 5 bases and 4 bases, there was a span of 15 bases. CDR3 sequence: CASSPWAGRYEQYF. CDR3 DNA: TGTGCCAGCAGTCCCTGGGCAGGGCGGTACGAGCAGTACTTC.

V is TRBV20-1 and J is TRBJ2-1; D not certain. Trimming removed 5 bases from V and 8 bases from J, with 10 bases in between. The CDR3 extends over 11 amino acids. Germline-derived CDR1 and CDR2 are DFQATT and SNEGSKA (reference sequence). The CDR3: CSAGAGYEQFF. The CDR3 DNA reads as TGCAGTGCTGGAGCTGGCTATGAGCAGTTCTTC.

The table lists this clonotype with many counts. The chain carries TRBV6-5 and TRBJ2-5; 9 bases align to TRBD1. Trimming cost V 6 bases and J 5 bases; bases outside gene matches: 7. The CDR3 spans 14 residues. CDR1 is MNHEY, CDR2 SVGAGI, per germline. This CDR3 is CASRPGQGKETQYF. DNA of the CDR3: TGTGCCAGCAGACCAGGACAGGGGAAGGAGACCCAGTACTTC.

This clonotype was detected only a few times. The rearrangement links TRBV29-1 to TRBJ2-7; the D is unclear. Trimming pared 3 bases from V and 0 bases from J, leaving 9 bases between. CDR1 SQVTM and CDR2 ANQGSEA come from the germline V gene. The CDR3 covers 13 residues. In nucleotides, the CDR3 is TGCAGCGTTGAGGTGCCGAGCTCCTACGAGCAGTACTTC. This sequence encodes CSVEVPSSYEQYF.

The chain links TRBV6-2 or TRBV6-3 to TRBJ2-7; 7 positions agree with TRBD1. J was trimmed by 2 bases and V by 2 bases; bases with no gene match: 9. CDR1 MNHEY and CDR2 SVGEGT come from the germline V gene. CDR3 length equals 16 residues. The CDR3 loop reads CASSYHRTGGTYEQYF. The CDR3 coding sequence is TGTGCCAGCAGTTACCATCGGACAGGTGGGACCTACGAGCAGTACTTC.

The chain has TRBV5-1 and TRBJ2-7; tentatively, D is TRBD2 (5 bases). Per germline, CDR1 SGHRS and CDR2 YFSETQ. The CDR3 sequence is 15 residues long. Trimming stripped 4 bases from V and 5 bases from J, with 19 bases between. The CDR3 loop reads CASSVAGPSIDEQYF. The CDR3 nucleotides read TGCGCCAGCAGCGTGGCGGGCCCCAGCATCGACGAGCAGTACTTC. Based on the CDR3 plus reference TRBV5-1 and TRBJ2-7, the full variable domain is KAGVTQTPRYLIKTRGQQVTLSCSPISGHRSVSWYQQTPGQGLQFLFEYFSETQRNKGNFPGRFSGRQFSNSRSEMNVSTLELGDSALYLCASSVAGPSIDEQYFGPGTRLTVT.

The chain employs TRBV6-1 and TRBJ2-5; TRBD1 might be the D (5 bases). The end of the DNA aligns better with TRBJ2-7, so the J call may be wrong. The germline V gene has CDR1 MNHNS and CDR2 SASEGT. This CDR3 contains 13 residues. The CDR3 is CASRKDRPYEQYF. In nucleotides, the CDR3 is TGTGCCAGCAGAAAAGACAGACCATACGAGCAGTACTTC.

This clonotype has more than one count but fewer than ten. This chain connects TRBV20-1 to TRBJ2-7; 8 positions agree with TRBD1. The CDR3 is 15 amino acids. Per germline, CDR1 DFQATT and CDR2 SNEGSKA (reference sequence). Trimming cost V 0 bases and J 6 bases; bases outside gene matches: 10. For the CDR3, the DNA is TGCAGTGCTAGAGATTGGGGACAGGTCGCAACCGAGCAGTACTTC. It is translated as CSARDWGQVATEQYF.

This clonotype was counted ten times or more. The chain uses TRBV6-6 and TRBJ2-1; the D is unclear. This CDR3 is 12 amino acids long. Trimming removed 9 bases at V and 4 bases at J, with 10 bases between. CDR1 and CDR2 (germline): MNHNY, SVGAGI (reference sequence). The CDR3 coding sequence is TGTGCCAGTAGTACCGGTTACAATGAGCAGTTCTTC. Amino acid sequence: CASSTGYNEQFF.

The V and J genes are TRBV10-3 and TRBJ1-5; possibly TRBD1 for D (5 bases). CDR1 and CDR2 (germline): ENHRY, SYGVKD. The CDR3 is 15 amino acids. V lost 3 bases, J lost 2 bases, and 11 bases lay in between. The CDR3: CAISDGGEGNQPQHF. In nucleotides, the CDR3 is TGTGCCATCAGTGATGGGGGTGAAGGCAATCAGCCCCAGCATTTT.

This clonotype has a count of ten or more. V usage is TRBV7-9 and J usage is TRBJ2-4; TRBD2 might be the D (6 bases). The CDR3 is made up of 13 amino acids. The germline V gene encodes CDR1 SEHNR and CDR2 FQNEAQ (reference sequence). Trimming took off 7 bases at V and 13 bases at J, with 20 bases between the two ends. Here the CDR3 reads CASTQGGPLEQYF. CDR3 DNA: TGTGCCAGCACCCAGGGAGGCCCCCTGGAGCAGTACTTC. The full variable domain, rest sourced from reference TRBV7-9 and TRBJ2-4, is DTGVSQNPRHKITKRGQNVTFRCDPISEHNRLYWYRQTLGQGPEFLTYFQNEAQLEKSRLLSDRFSAERPKGSFSTLEIQRTEQGDSAMYLCASTQGGPLEQYFGAGTRLSVL.

This clonotype was counted ten times or more. CDR3 sequence reads: CASSPLPTGANVLTF. In DNA form, the CDR3 reads TGTGCCAGCAGCCCCCTCCCCACTGGGGCCAACGTCCTGACTTTC. The chain links TRBV6-6 to TRBJ2-6; D is undetermined. V was trimmed by 6 bases and J by 2 bases, leaving 11 bases between them. CDR1 is MNHNY, CDR2 SVGAGI, per germline (reference sequence). The CDR3 loop spans 15 amino acids.

V and J are TRBV28 and TRBJ2-1; no definite D call. CDR3 length equals 14 residues. The V and J ends lost 3 bases and 2 bases respectively, with 8 bases between them. CDR1 and CDR2 from the germline V gene are MDHEN and SYDVKM. The CDR3 reads CASSFRRTYNEQFF. CDR3 nucleotides: TGTGCCAGCAGTTTTCGACGGACCTACAATGAGCAGTTCTTC.

The V gene is TRBV6-5, the J gene TRBJ2-7; no clear D gene. Germline V gene data show CDR1 as MNHEY and CDR2 as SVGAGI. CDR3 length: 12 residues. Between the trimmed V and J ends, which lost 2 bases and 7 bases, there was a span of 9 bases. CDR3 nucleotide sequence: TGTGCCAGCAGTTACCCAGATAATGAGCAGTACTTC. It translates to CASSYPDNEQYF.

The chain combines TRBV18 with TRBJ1-5; D call uncertain. V was trimmed by 1 base and J by 1 base, leaving 11 bases between them. The germline gives CDR1 KGHSH, CDR2 LQKENI. The CDR3 runs 16 residues. CDR3 sequence: CASSPLGIESNQPQHF. CDR3 DNA sequence: TGTGCCAGCTCACCACTGGGCATAGAAAGCAATCAGCCCCAGCATTTT.

This clonotype was seen only once. A read error may produce the germline difference seen at one junction end. This rearrangement joins TRBV6-6 to TRBJ1-3, with D unresolved. The CDR3 is made up of 12 amino acids. CDR1 and CDR2 (germline): MNHNY, SVGAGI (reference sequence). CDR3 coding DNA: TGTGCCGGCAGAGAACAAGGAAACACCATATATTTT. Translation gives CAGREQGNTIYF.

V gene TRBV20-1 combines with J gene TRBJ1-3; TRBD1 matches at 10 bases. After removal of 6 bases from V and 4 bases from J, the junction contained 6 bases not matched to a gene. The CDR3 length is 14 residues. Germline values: CDR1 DFQATT, CDR2 SNEGSKA (reference sequence). The CDR3, as DNA: TGCAGTGCCCCCGGGACAGGGGCCGGAAACACCATATATTTT. Protein: CSAPGTGAGNTIYF.